Below, 17 T cell receptor beta chains from the same sample are listed, as sequenced in a study of blood T cell repertoires in COVID-19. Assay used: immunoSEQ multiplex PCR; TCRdb lists only in-frame clones, some missing. The sample shows hundreds of thousands of clones, 87% of them seen only once. The sequencing input was peripheral blood. The receptors originated from a young man with active or convalescent COVID-19.

The rearrangement uses TRBV28 and TRBJ1-4; perhaps TRBD1 as D (5 bases). V was pared by 10 bases and J by 6 bases, with 15 bases between. The CDR3 length is 13 residues. Looked up from germline, CDR1 is MDHEN and CDR2 is SYDVKM. Here the CDR3 DNA reads TGTGCCACCACAGGTGCCGGGTATGAAAAACTGTTTTTT. It yields the protein CATTGAGYEKLFF.

The V and J genes are TRBV14 and TRBJ2-7, with unresolved D. Germline V gene sequence: CDR1 SGHDN, CDR2 FVKESK. The CDR3 runs to 11 residues. The V end was cut by 4 bases, the J end by 3 bases, with 4 bases between. CDR3: CASSLYYEQYF. Here the CDR3 DNA reads TGTGCCAGCAGCCTTTACTACGAGCAGTACTTC.

The chain links TRBV28 to TRBJ2-1; TRBD2 aligns across 13 bases. J gave up 9 bases and V 4 bases, and 3 bases lay outside the gene matches. Germline lookup yields CDR1 MDHEN and CDR2 SYDVKM. The CDR3 sequence is 14 residues long. This CDR3 reads CASSYRLAGGEQFF. The CDR3 bases are TGTGCCAGCAGTTACAGACTAGCGGGAGGTGAGCAGTTCTTC.

The chain is built from TRBV3-1 (or the pseudogene TRBV3-2) and TRBJ1-2; 10 bases line up with TRBD1. V shed 1 base, J shed 5 bases, and the junction held 7 bases outside the gene matches. Germline V gene data show CDR1 as LGHDT and CDR2 as YNNKEL (reference sequence). The CDR3 has 16 amino acids. The CDR3 nucleotides read TGTGCCAGCAGCCAAGTCCCGGGACAGGGGATATATGGCTACACCTTC. The encoded protein is CASSQVPGQGIYGYTF.

This rearrangement joins TRBV28 to TRBJ1-5; weak D call: TRBD1 (6 bases). CDR1 MDHEN and CDR2 SYDVKM come from the germline V gene. CDR3 length equals 18 residues. V dropped 5 bases and J dropped 0 bases, with 20 bases sitting between them. Here the CDR3 reads CASSPLTGTLHSNQPQHF. The DNA of the CDR3 is TGTGCCAGCAGTCCCCTTACCGGGACACTACATAGCAATCAGCCCCAGCATTTT.

This clone was counted only a few times. J is TRBJ2-3 and V is TRBV5-4, with a possible D match to TRBD2 (6 bases). This CDR3 has 16 residues. Per germline, CDR1 SGHNT and CDR2 YYREEE (reference sequence). V gave up 2 bases and J gave up 4 bases, with 17 bases separating them. The CDR3 here is CASSFGGAQGADTQYF. The DNA for the CDR3 is TGTGCCAGCAGCTTTGGAGGGGCCCAGGGCGCAGATACGCAGTATTTT.

This chain joins TRBV6-5 and TRBJ2-7, with 9 bases that match TRBD1. With 5 bases clipped from V and 3 bases from J, the junction kept 5 bases outside the gene matches. Germline-derived CDR1 and CDR2 are MNHEY and SVGAGI. The CDR3 is 14 residues long. CDR3 region: CASSQPGQGYEQYF. CDR3 sequence (DNA): TGTGCCAGCAGTCAGCCGGGACAGGGCTACGAGCAGTACTTC.

V is TRBV9 and J is TRBJ1-2, with 7 bases that match TRBD1. The CDR3 is made up of 15 amino acids. Trimming removed 4 bases from V and 1 base from J; junction bases left unmatched: 7. Per the germline V gene, CDR1 is SGDLS and CDR2 is YYNGEE. The CDR3 sequence is CASSPMDRSNYGYTF. DNA of the CDR3: TGTGCCAGCAGCCCTATGGACAGGAGTAACTATGGCTACACCTTC. Complete variable domain (other parts from reference TRBV9 and TRBJ1-2): DSGVTQTPKHLITATGQRVTLRCSPRSGDLSVYWYQQSLDQGLQFLIQYYNGEERAKGNILERFSAQQFPDLHSELNLSSLELGDSALYFCASSPMDRSNYGYTFGSGTRLTVV.

This clone was detected a few times. The chain employs TRBV6-6 and TRBJ2-3; no firm D call. Looked up from germline, CDR1 is MNHNY and CDR2 is SVGAGI (reference sequence). V was trimmed by 0 bases and J by 5 bases, leaving 6 bases between them. CDR3 length: 13 residues. The CDR3 region has the DNA TGTGCCAGCAGTTACTCGACTGAAGATACGCAGTATTTT. This encodes CASSYSTEDTQYF.

The V gene is TRBV16, the J gene TRBJ2-1; TRBD2 is a possible D gene (5 bases). The CDR3 covers 13 residues. Trimming removed 0 bases from V and 10 bases from J, with 10 bases in between. From germline, CDR1 is KGHSY and CDR2 FQNENV. CDR3: CASSQSGGGEQFF. The CDR3 DNA reads TGTGCCAGCAGCCAATCGGGTGGAGGCGAGCAGTTCTTC.

The chain employs TRBV5-1 and TRBJ2-7, with D possibly TRBD1 on 6 matching bases. Germline V gene data show CDR1 as SGHRS and CDR2 as YFSETQ. V lost 4 bases and J 2 bases, leaving 10 bases between the germline ends. This CDR3 comprises 13 residues. As DNA, the CDR3 is TGCGCCAGCAGCGAAGGACAGCCCTACGAGCAGTACTTC. Its protein product is CASSEGQPYEQYF.

V gene TRBV5-1 combines with J gene TRBJ1-3; D is perhaps TRBD1 (5 bases). Germline V CDR1 and CDR2: SGHRS, YFSETQ. V was clipped by 2 bases and J by 0 bases, with 12 bases between them. CDR3 size: 16 residues. For the CDR3, the DNA is TGCGCCAGCAGCTTCGCAGGGCGATCCTCTGGAAACACCATATATTTT. Translating gives CASSFAGRSSGNTIYF.

The genes are TRBV2 and TRBJ1-5, with TRBD1 matching over 10 bases. With 10 bases clipped from V and 6 bases from J, the junction kept 9 bases outside the gene matches. The germline V gene encodes CDR1 SNHLY and CDR2 FYNNEI. This CDR3 comprises 14 residues. CDR3 residues: CATRTGGISQPQHF. The CDR3 region has the DNA TGTGCCACCCGGACAGGGGGGATCAGTCAGCCCCAGCATTTT.

As DNA, the CDR3 is TGTGCCAGCAGACCAGTCCGGGGGGCCAGCACAGATACGCAGTATTTT. Translating gives CASRPVRGASTDTQYF. This chain uses TRBV3-1 (or the pseudogene TRBV3-2) with TRBJ2-3; D may be TRBD2 (7 bases). CDR3 length: 16 residues. The germline V gene encodes CDR1 LGHDT and CDR2 YNNKEL (reference sequence). Trimming removed 6 bases at V and 0 bases at J, with 16 bases between.

The V and J genes are TRBV28 and TRBJ1-1; D ambiguous. The V gene lost 2 bases and the J gene lost 3 bases, with 10 bases spanning the gap. The CDR3 contains 14 residues. Germline values: CDR1 MDHEN, CDR2 SYDVKM. The CDR3 DNA sequence: TGTGCCAGCAGTTTACTAGGGAGAGACACTGAAGCTTTCTTT. It yields the protein CASSLLGRDTEAFF.

This chain uses TRBV10-1 with TRBJ2-1; TRBD2 matches 8 bases. Germline V CDR1 and CDR2: WNHNN, SYGVQD (reference sequence). The CDR3 consists of 15 residues. The trim removed 6 bases at V and 2 bases at J, leaving 6 bases unmatched. For the CDR3, the DNA is TGCGCCAGCAGCGGGGGGGGAAATCCCTACAATGAGCAGTTCTTC. As protein: CASSGGGNPYNEQFF.

The CDR3 nucleotides are TGTGCCAGCCGGGAAAGTTCTGAAGCTTTCTTT. Translation gives CASRESSEAFF. The V call is TRBV2, the J call TRBJ1-1; D is unclear. V was pared by 8 bases and J by 6 bases, with 10 bases between. Germline assignment: CDR1 SNHLY and CDR2 FYNNEI. The length of the CDR3 is 11 residues.